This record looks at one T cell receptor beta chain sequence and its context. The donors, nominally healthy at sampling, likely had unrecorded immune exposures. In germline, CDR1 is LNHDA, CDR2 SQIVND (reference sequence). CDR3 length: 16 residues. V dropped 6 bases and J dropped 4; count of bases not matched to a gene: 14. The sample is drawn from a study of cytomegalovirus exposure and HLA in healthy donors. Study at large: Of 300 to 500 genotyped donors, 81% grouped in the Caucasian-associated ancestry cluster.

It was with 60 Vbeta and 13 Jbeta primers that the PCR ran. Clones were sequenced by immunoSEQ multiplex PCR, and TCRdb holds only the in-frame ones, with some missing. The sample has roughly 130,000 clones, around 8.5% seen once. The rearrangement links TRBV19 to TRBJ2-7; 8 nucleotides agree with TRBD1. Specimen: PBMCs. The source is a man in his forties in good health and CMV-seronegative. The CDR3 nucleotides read TGTGCCAGTAGCCTAACGATGACAGGGGTAATTTACGAGCAGTACTTC. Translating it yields CASSLTMTGVIYEQYF.